This T cell receptor (beta chain) was found in a study of regulatory T cells in long-lasting Graves disease. The CDR3 contains 16 residues. V shed 3 bases and J shed 6 bases, with 18 bases lying between them. Germline values: CDR1 SGHTA, CDR2 FQGNSA. TCR beta libraries were built with iRepertoire HTBI primers and Arm-PCR of CDR3 regions. TCRdb processed the multiplex PCR reads anew with MiXCR; each CDR3 protein has one entry. The sample carries about 430,000 distinct CDR3 sequences, 15% recorded once. The time point denotes: newly diagnosed GD, antithyroid drugs for less than 3 months. Extracted PBMC RNA gave rise to the TCR library. This same sample was also part of a study on T cells in Graves' hyperthyroidism and ophthalmopathy.

The sequence was collected from a woman aged 40 to 49 with Graves disease. V and J are TRBV7-2 and TRBJ1-5; no clear D gene. Specimen: peripheral blood mononuclear cells (PBMCs), collected at new diagnosis, from a patient treated with antithyroid drugs. CDR3 bases: TGTGCCAGCAGCTTGGGCAACGCGAACTGGGGTCAGCCCCAGCATTTT. Its protein is CASSLGNANWGQPQHF.